The following is a T cell receptor beta chain sequence with its context. Source study methods: By means of reference gene primer amplification, nucleated cell counts were estimated. Measured with immunoSEQ multiplex PCR; TCRdb has only the in-frame clones, and not every one. The D gene and trimming were derived from the DNA, and the V and J assignments and clone size from that table. Found here are 200,000 to 250,000 clones, 84% of them singletons; the top ten hold approximately 18%. This sample stems from a study of blood T cell repertoires in COVID-19. This CDR3 is 14 amino acids long. Germline values: CDR1 SGHTA, CDR2 FQGNSA. The V and J ends lost 1 base and 5 bases respectively, with 11 bases between them.

V gene TRBV7-2 combines with J gene TRBJ2-5; D gene unclear. The sequenced sample consisted of peripheral blood. The TCR comes from a woman of 80 years or more with active or convalescent COVID-19. Written as DNA, the CDR3 is TGTGCCAGCAGCTTAGGGGTCTGGGCTGAGACCCAGTACTTC. Protein product: CASSLGVWAETQYF.